One sample yielded the 9 T cell receptor beta chains listed below, sequenced in a study of beta chain features in type 1 diabetes. These TCRs are of unknown antigen specificity. cDNA synthesis used the whole RNA isolate, giving expressed TCRB sequences. TCRdb's table, derived via immunoSEQ multiplex PCR, lists solely in-frame clones and lacks some. The sample carries 630,000 or so clones, more than 13% recorded once. Study-wide findings and caveats: Shorter TCRB CDR3s, moderately but significantly so, marked every one of the four CD4+ subsets in Type 1 diabetes patients.

Sequenced sample: naive CD4+ T cells from blood. The source is a man between 18 and 35 years old with type 1 diabetes.

The chain links TRBV19 to TRBJ1-1, with D unclear. The CDR3 is 12 residues long. V was cut by 0 bases and J by 5 bases, with 4 bases left in between. The germline V gene encodes CDR1 LNHDA and CDR2 SQIVND (reference sequence). The chain's CDR3 is CASSIEGTEAFF. Here the CDR3 DNA reads TGTGCCAGTAGTATAGAGGGGACTGAAGCTTTCTTT.

CDR3 sequence (DNA): TGTGCCAGCAGCTCCCCTAGGGTGACTGAAGCTTTCTTT. Encoded protein: CASSSPRVTEAFF. The V and J genes are TRBV11-2 and TRBJ1-1; no clear D. Trimming shortened V by 4 bases and J by 5 bases, and 11 bases separated the two germline ends. Germline values: CDR1 SGHAT, CDR2 FQNNGV. The CDR3 consists of 13 residues.

Remarks on this clone: Other DNA sequences from this sample encode an identical CDR3 as well. The genes are TRBV19 and TRBJ1-2, with 7 bases matching TRBD1. With 4 bases clipped from V and 5 bases from J, the junction kept 4 bases outside the gene matches. The CDR3 is 13 amino acids. Germline V CDR1 and CDR2: LNHDA, SQIVND (reference sequence). The CDR3, as DNA: TGTGCCAGTAGTACGACAGGGAGATATGGCTACACCTTC. Encoded protein: CASSTTGRYGYTF.

There are a few counts of this clone. V and J are TRBV7-9 and TRBJ1-1; D is undetermined. The CDR3 spans 13 residues. In germline, CDR1 is SEHNR, CDR2 FQNEAQ (reference sequence). The V end lost 5 bases, the J end lost 1 base, and 8 bases lay between the germline ends. CDR3 sequence (DNA): TGTGCCAGCAGCCGCACAGAGAACACTGAAGCTTTCTTT. Its protein product is CASSRTENTEAFF.

This clone occurred a few times. The chain recombines TRBV2 with TRBJ2-3; weak D call: TRBD2 (5 bases). The germline CDR1 and CDR2 sequences are SNHLY and FYNNEI. The CDR3 covers 15 residues. The germline V and J ends were trimmed by 6 bases and 4 bases, with 17 bases remaining between them. CDR3 amino acids: CASSPSGWESDTQYF. Written as DNA, the CDR3 is TGTGCCAGCAGCCCAAGCGGCTGGGAGTCAGATACGCAGTATTTT.

Only a few counts were recorded for this clone. The rearrangement uses TRBV9 and TRBJ1-5; no clear D. The length of the CDR3 is 13 residues. Germline V gene sequence: CDR1 SGDLS, CDR2 YYNGEE. V shed 0 bases and J shed 7 bases, with 8 bases lying between them. This chain's CDR3 is CASSVGDSQPQHF. DNA for the CDR3: TGTGCCAGCAGCGTAGGTGATAGCCAGCCCCAGCATTTT.

This chain connects TRBV7-9 to TRBJ2-6; the match to TRBD2 covers 7 bases. This CDR3 has 17 residues. Losses at the gene ends were 4 bases for V and 4 bases for J; bases not matched to a gene: 10. The V gene's germline CDR1 is SEHNR and CDR2 FQNEAQ (reference sequence). DNA of the CDR3: TGTGCCAGCAGCTCCCCGGGAGGAGCGGCGGGGGCCAACGTCCTGACTTTC. Translating gives CASSSPGGAAGANVLTF.

The rearrangement joins TRBV30 to TRBJ2-7, with D uncertain. Germline V gene data show CDR1 as GTSNPN and CDR2 as SVGIG (reference sequence). The CDR3 has 13 amino acids. V was clipped by 2 bases and J by 9 bases, with 17 bases between them. This CDR3 is CAWSPSPPQGQYF. The CDR3 bases are TGTGCCTGGAGTCCGAGCCCCCCGCAAGGGCAGTACTTC.

This clone has only a few counts. The V gene is TRBV13, the J gene TRBJ1-1; unclear D gene. CDR3 length equals 13 residues. The V and J ends lost 0 bases and 7 bases respectively, with 9 bases between them. Germline loops: CDR1 PRHDT, CDR2 FYEKMQ (reference sequence). CDR3 nucleotides: TGTGCCAGCAGCTTAGGCCGTGGGATTGAAGCTTTCTTT. It codes for CASSLGRGIEAFF.